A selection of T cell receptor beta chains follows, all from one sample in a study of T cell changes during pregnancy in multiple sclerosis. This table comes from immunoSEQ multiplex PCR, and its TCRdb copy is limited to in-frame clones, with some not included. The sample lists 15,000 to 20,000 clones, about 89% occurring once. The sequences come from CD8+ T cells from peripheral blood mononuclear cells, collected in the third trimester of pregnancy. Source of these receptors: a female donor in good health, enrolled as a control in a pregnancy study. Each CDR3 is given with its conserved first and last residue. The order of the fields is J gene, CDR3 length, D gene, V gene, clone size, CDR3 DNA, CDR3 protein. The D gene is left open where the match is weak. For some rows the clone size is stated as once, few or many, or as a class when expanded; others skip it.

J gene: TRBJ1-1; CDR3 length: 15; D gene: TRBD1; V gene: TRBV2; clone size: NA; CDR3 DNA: TGTGCCAGCAGTGACCCCTGGACAGGGGGCGAATCGGCTTTCTTT; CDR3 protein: CASSDPWTGGESAFF
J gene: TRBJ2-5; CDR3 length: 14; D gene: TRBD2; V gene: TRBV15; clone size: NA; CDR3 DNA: TGTGCCACCAGCGCGGGGGGCGGGGGCGAGACCCAGTACTTC; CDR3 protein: CATSAGGGGETQYF
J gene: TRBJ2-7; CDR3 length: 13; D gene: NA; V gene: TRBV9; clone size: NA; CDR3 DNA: TGTGCCAGCAGCGTAGGCGGGGGCAGGGAGCAGTACTTC; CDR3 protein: CASSVGGGREQYF
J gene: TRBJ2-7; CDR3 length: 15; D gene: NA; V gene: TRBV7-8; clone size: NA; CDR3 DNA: TGTGCCAGCAGCCAGGGTGGGGGGACCTTCTACGAGCAGTACTTC; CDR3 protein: CASSQGGGTFYEQYF
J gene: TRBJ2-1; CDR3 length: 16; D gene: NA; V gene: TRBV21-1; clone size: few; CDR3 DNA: TGTGCCAGCAGCCCACGGACTAGCGGGGCCGACAATGAGCAGTTCTTC; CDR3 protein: CASSPRTSGADNEQFF
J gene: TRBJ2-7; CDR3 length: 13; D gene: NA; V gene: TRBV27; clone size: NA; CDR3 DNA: TGTGCCAGCAGTCCCGACACCTACTACGAGCAGTACTTC; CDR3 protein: CASSPDTYYEQYF
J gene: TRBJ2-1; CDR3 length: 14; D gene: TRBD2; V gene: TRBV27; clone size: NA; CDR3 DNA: TGTGCCAGCATGGAGATAGCGGGGGATAATGAGCAGTTCTTC; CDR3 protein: CASMEIAGDNEQFF
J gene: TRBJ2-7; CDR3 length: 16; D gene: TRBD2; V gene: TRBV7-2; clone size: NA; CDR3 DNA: TGTGCCAGCAGCCCCGAATGGACTAGCGGTTCCTACGAGCAGTACTTC; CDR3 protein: CASSPEWTSGSYEQYF
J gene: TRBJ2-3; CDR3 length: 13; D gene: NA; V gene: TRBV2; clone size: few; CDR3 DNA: TGTGCCAGCAAAGAGCCCCCTGATGATACGCAGTATTTT; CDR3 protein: CASKEPPDDTQYF
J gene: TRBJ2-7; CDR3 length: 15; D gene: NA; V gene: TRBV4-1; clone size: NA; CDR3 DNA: TGCGCCAGCAGCCAGGTATCCCAGGGTGGATACGAGCAGTACTTC; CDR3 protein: CASSQVSQGGYEQYF
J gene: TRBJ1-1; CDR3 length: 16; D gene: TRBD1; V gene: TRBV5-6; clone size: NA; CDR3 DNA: TGTGCCAGCAGCCGTTGGGGACAGCTCATGAACACTGAAGCTTTCTTT; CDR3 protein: CASSRWGQLMNTEAFF
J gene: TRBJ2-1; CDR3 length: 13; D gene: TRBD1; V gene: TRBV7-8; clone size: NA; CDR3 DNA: TGTGCCAGCAGCCGTCAGGGGGACAATGAGCAGTTCTTC; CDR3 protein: CASSRQGDNEQFF
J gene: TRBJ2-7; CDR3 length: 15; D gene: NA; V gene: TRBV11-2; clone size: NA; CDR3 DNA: TGTGCCAGCAGCTTAGATTGGGGCAGCGCCTACGAGCAGTACTTC; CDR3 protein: CASSLDWGSAYEQYF
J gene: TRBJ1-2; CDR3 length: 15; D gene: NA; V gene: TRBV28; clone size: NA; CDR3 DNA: TGTGCCAGCAGTTTATCGACAGGAAGCCTCTATGGCTACACCTTC; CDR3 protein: CASSLSTGSLYGYTF
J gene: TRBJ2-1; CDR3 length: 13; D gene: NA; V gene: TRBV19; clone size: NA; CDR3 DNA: TGTGCCAGTAGTGCTGTTACGGGCAATGAGCAGTTCTTC; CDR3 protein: CASSAVTGNEQFF
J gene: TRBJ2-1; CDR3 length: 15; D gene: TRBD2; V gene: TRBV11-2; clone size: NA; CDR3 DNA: TGTGCCAGCAGCACTCTAGCGGGAGGAGGGGATGAGCAGTTCTTC; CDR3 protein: CASSTLAGGGDEQFF
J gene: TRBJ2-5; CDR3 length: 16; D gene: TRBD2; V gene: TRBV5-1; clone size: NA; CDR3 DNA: TGCGCCAGCAGCCATGGACTAGCGGGGGCCCAAGAGACCCAGTACTTC; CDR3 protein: CASSHGLAGAQETQYF
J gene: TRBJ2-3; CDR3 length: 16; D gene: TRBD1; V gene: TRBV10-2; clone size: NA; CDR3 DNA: TGCGCCAGCAGTGAGTCTCCCCCTACAGGGGGGTATACGCAGTATTTT; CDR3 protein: CASSESPPTGGYTQYF
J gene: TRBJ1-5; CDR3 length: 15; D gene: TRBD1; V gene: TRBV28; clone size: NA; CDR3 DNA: TGTGCCAGCAGTTTGGACAGGGTCCGAACTCAGCCCCAGCATTTT; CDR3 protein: CASSLDRVRTQPQHF
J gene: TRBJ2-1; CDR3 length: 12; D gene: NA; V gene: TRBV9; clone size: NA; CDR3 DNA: TGTGCCAGCAGCGTGGGGGACACGGAGCAGTTCTTC; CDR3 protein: CASSVGDTEQFF
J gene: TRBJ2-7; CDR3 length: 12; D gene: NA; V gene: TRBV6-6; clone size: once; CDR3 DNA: TGTGCCAGCAGTAAGGACCCGGGGGAGCAGTACTTC; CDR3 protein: CASSKDPGEQYF
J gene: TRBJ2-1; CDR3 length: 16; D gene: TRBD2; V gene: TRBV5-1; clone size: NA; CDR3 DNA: TGCGCCAGCAGCACCCCCCGGACTAGCGGGAGAAATGAGCAGTTCTTC; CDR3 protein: CASSTPRTSGRNEQFF
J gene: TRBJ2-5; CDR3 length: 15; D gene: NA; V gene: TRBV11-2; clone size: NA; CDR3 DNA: TGTGCCAGCAGCTTGGGGTACCCGGGGAGGGAGACCCAGTACTTC; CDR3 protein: CASSLGYPGRETQYF
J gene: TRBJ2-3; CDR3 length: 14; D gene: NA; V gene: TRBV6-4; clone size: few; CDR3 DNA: TGTGCCAGCAGTGAACGAGGCAGCACAGATACGCAGTATTTT; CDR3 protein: CASSERGSTDTQYF
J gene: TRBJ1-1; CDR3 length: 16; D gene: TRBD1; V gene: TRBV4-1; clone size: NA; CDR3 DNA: TGCGCCAGCAGCCAAGCCGCGGGACAGATGAACACTGAAGCTTTCTTT; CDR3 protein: CASSQAAGQMNTEAFF
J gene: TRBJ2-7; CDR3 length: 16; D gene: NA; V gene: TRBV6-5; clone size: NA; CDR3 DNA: TGTGCCAGCAGTTACGAGGGGGGGGGCAGGGGATACGAGCAGTACTTC; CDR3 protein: CASSYEGGGRGYEQYF
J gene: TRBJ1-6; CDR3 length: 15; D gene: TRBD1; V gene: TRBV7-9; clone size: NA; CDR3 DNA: TGTGCCAGCAGGCCCGACAGGGGAGCTCAATCACCCCTCCACTTT; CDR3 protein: CASRPDRGAQSPLHF
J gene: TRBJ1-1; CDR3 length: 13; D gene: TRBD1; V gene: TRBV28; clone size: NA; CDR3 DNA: TGTGCCAGCAGTCGACAGGGGTGGACTGAAGCTTTCTTT; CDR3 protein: CASSRQGWTEAFF
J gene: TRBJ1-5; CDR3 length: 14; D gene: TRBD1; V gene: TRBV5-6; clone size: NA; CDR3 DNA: TGTGCCAGCAGCGTCGGGACAGCGGGTCAGCCCCAGCATTTT; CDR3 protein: CASSVGTAGQPQHF
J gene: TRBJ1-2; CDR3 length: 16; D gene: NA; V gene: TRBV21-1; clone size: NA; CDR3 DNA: TGTGCCAGCAGCAATTGTACCGACAGGGAACCTAATGGCTACACCTTC; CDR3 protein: CASSNCTDREPNGYTF
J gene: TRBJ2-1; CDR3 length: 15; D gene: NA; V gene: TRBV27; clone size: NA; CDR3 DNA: TGTGCCAGCACCTACGGGAGAGGGTCCTACAATGAGCAGTTCTTC; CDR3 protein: CASTYGRGSYNEQFF
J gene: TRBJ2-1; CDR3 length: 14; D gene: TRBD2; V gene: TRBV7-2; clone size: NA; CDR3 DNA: TGTGCCAGCAGCGCCAGGGACTACTCAAATGAGCAGTTCTTC; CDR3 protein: CASSARDYSNEQFF
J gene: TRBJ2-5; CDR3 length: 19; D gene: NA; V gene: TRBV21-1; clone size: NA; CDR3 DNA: TGTGCCAGCAGCAAAATTGTGGCGGGACCTCGGCGGGGGATTGAGACCCAGTACTTC; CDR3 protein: CASSKIVAGPRRGIETQYF
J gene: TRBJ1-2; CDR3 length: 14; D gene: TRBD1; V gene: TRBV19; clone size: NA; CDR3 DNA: TGTGCCAGTAGTCCATCACAGGGGAACTATGGCTACACCTTC; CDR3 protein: CASSPSQGNYGYTF
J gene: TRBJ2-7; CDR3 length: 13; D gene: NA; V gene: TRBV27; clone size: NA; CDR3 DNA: TGTGCCAGCAGTCCGGGCGGGCCTATATCGCAGTACTTC; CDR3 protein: CASSPGGPISQYF